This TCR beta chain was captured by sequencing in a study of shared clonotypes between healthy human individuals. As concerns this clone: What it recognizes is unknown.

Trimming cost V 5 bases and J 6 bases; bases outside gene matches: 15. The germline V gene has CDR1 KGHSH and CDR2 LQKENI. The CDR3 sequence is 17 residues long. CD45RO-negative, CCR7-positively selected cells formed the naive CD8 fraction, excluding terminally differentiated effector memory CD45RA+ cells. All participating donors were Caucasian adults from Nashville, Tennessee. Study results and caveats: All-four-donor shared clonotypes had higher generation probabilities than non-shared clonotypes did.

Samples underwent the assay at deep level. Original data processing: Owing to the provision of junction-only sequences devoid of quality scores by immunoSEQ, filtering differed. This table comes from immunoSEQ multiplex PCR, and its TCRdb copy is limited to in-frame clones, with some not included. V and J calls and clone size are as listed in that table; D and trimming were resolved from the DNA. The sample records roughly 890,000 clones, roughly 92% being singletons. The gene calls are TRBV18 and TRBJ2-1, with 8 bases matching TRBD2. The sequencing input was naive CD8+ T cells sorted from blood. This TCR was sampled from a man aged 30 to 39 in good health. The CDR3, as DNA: TGTGCCAGCTCATCTACACTAGCGGAGCAAACTTTCAATGAGCAGTTCTTC. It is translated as CASSSTLAEQTFNEQFF.